The 4 T cell receptor beta chains given below trace back to one sample, sequenced in a study of blood T cell repertoires in COVID-19. The assay was immunoSEQ multiplex PCR, and TCRdb's table has in-frame clones only and misses some. The data hold around 170,000 clones, with 81% observed a single time. The sample consisted of peripheral blood. The receptor set was obtained from a woman aged 80 or over with COVID-19, enrolled during active disease.

This clone was counted a few times. CDR3 sequence (DNA): TGTGCAGCCACCCGGGGAGTTGGTGAAAAACTGTTTTTT. Amino acids: CAATRGVGEKLFF. The V call is TRBV6-5, the J call TRBJ1-4; D is undetermined. Per germline, CDR1 MNHEY and CDR2 SVGAGI. The CDR3 spans 13 residues.

V usage is TRBV29-1 and J usage is TRBJ1-1; 10 bases map to TRBD1. The CDR3 loop spans 13 amino acids. With 6 bases clipped from V and 3 bases from J, the junction kept 4 bases outside the gene matches. Germline V gene sequence: CDR1 SQVTM, CDR2 ANQGSEA. The CDR3 protein is CSVNGQGDTEAFF. CDR3 DNA: TGCAGCGTCAATGGACAGGGGGACACTGAAGCTTTCTTT. The variable domain in full, with the rest retrieved from reference TRBV29-1 and TRBJ1-1, is SAVISQKPSRDICQRGTSLTIQCQVDSQVTMMFWYRQQPGQSLTLIATANQGSEATYESGFVIDKFPISRPNLTFSTLTVSNMSPEDSSIYLCSVNGQGDTEAFFGQGTRLTVV.

This clone showed up many times. J is TRBJ1-2 and V is TRBV30, with 7 bases identical to TRBD1. This CDR3 contains 13 residues. Trimming removed 6 bases from V and 3 bases from J; junction bases left unmatched: 7. Germline V gene data show CDR1 as GTSNPN and CDR2 as SVGIG (reference sequence). CDR3 residues: CACPRGGDYGYTF. The CDR3 DNA is TGTGCCTGCCCTCGAGGGGGCGACTATGGCTACACCTTC.

The J gene is TRBJ1-1, the V gene TRBV2, with 8 bases aligning to TRBD1. The CDR3 runs to 14 residues. Germline CDR1 and CDR2: SNHLY and FYNNEI. J lost 5 bases, V lost 5 bases, and 7 bases had no gene match. DNA for the CDR3: TGTGCCAGCAGTTCCATAACAGGGGGAACTGAAGCTTTCTTT. Encoded protein: CASSSITGGTEAFF.